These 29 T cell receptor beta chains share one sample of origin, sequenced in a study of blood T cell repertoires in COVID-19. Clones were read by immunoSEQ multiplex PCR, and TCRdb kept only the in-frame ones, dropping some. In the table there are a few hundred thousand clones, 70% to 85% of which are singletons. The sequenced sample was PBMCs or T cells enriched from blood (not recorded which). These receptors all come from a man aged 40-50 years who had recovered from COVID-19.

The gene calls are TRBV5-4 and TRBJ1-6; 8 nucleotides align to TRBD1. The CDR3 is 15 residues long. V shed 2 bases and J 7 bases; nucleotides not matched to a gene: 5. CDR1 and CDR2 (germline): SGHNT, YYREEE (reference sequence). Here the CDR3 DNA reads TGTGCCAGCAGCTTTCGGACAGGGAGCAATTCACCCCTCCACTTT. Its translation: CASSFRTGSNSPLHF.

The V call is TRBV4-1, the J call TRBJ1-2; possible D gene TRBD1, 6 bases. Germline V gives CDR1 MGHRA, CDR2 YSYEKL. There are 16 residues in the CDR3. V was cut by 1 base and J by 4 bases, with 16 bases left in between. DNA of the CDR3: TGCGCCAGCAGCCAAGCTAGGGGGGGCGCGGTCTATGGCTACACCTTC. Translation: CASSQARGGAVYGYTF.

The CDR3 DNA reads as TGTGCCAGCAGCCAAGATAGGGCCGCCGGGGGGGAGCAGTACTTC. It translates to CASSQDRAAGGEQYF. The chain joins TRBV3-1 (or the pseudogene TRBV3-2) to TRBJ2-7; 7 nucleotides match TRBD2. V lost 0 bases and J lost 7; bases outside the gene matches: 9. The CDR3 spans 15 residues. Looked up from germline, CDR1 is LGHDT and CDR2 is YNNKEL (reference sequence).

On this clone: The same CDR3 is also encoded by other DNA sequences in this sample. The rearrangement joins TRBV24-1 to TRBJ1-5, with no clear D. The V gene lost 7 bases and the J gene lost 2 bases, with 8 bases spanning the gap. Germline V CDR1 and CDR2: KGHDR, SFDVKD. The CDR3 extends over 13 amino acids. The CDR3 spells CATSGEGNQPQHF. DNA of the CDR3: TGTGCCACCAGCGGGGAGGGCAATCAGCCCCAGCATTTT.

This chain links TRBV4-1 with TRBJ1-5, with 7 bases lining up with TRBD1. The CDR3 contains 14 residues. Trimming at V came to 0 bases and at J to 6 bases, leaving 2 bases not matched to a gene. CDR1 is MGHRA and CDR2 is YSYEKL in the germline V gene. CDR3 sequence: CASSQEDRAQPQHF. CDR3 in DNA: TGCGCCAGCAGCCAAGAAGACAGGGCTCAGCCCCAGCATTTT.

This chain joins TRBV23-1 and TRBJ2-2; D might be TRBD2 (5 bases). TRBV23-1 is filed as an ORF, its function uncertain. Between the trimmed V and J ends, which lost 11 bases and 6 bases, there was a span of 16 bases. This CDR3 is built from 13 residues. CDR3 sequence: CAYTGLTSGELFF. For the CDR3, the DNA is TGCGCCTACACCGGACTCACCTCCGGGGAGCTGTTTTTT.

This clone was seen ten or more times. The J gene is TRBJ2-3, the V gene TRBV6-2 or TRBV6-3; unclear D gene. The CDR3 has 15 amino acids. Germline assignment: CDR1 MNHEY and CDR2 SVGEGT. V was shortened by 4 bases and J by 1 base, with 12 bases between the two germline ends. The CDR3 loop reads CASSWALLGTDTQYF. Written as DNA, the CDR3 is TGTGCCAGCAGTTGGGCCCTTCTGGGCACAGATACGCAGTATTTT.

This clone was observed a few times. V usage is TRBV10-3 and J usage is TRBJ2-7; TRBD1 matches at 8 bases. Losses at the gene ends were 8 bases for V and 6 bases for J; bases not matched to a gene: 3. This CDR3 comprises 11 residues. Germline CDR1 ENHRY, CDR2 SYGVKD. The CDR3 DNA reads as TGTGCCATCTCGACAGGGGCCGAGCAGTACTTC. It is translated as CAISTGAEQYF.

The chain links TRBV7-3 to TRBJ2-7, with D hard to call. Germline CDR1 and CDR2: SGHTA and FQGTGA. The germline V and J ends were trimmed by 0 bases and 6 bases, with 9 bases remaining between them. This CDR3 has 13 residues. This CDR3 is CASSLTPLGEQYF. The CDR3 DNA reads TGTGCCAGCAGCTTAACTCCTCTCGGCGAGCAGTACTTC.

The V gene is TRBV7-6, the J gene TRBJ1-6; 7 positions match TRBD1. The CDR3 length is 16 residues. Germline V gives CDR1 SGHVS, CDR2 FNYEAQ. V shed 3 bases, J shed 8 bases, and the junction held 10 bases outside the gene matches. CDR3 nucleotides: TGTGCCAGCAGCTTCAGGACAGGATGGTTGGATTCACCCCTCCACTTT. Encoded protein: CASSFRTGWLDSPLHF.

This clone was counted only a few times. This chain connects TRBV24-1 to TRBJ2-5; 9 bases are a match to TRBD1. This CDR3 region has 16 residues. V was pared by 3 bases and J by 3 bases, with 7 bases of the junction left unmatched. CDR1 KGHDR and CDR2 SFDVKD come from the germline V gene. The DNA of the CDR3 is TGTGCCACCAGTGATCTGGGACAGGGACGGGAAGAGACCCAGTACTTC. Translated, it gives CATSDLGQGREETQYF.

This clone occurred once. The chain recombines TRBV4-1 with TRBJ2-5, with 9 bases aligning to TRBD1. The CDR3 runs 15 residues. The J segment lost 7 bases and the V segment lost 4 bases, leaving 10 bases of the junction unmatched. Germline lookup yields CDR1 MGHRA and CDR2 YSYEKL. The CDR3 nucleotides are TGCGCCAGCAGCCCCAGACAGGGGGTGATCGGGACCCAGTACTTC. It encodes CASSPRQGVIGTQYF.

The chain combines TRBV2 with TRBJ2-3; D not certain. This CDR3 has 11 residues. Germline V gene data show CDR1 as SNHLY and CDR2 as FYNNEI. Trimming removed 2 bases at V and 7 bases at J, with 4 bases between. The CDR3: CASSENYTQYF. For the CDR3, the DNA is TGTGCCAGCAGTGAAAACTATACGCAGTATTTT.

In DNA form, the CDR3 reads TGTGCCAGCAGACCCGCAGGGGATGGCTACACCTTC. It translates to CASRPAGDGYTF. The chain combines TRBV5-4 with TRBJ1-2, with TRBD1 as a possible D gene (6 bases). V dropped 5 bases and J dropped 6 bases, with 11 bases sitting between them. The CDR3 spans 12 residues. The V gene's germline CDR1 is SGHNT and CDR2 YYREEE (reference sequence). Full variable domain (rest looked up from reference TRBV5-4 and TRBJ1-2): ETGVTQSPTHLIKTRGQQVTLRCSSQSGHNTVSWYQQALGQGPQFIFQYYREEENGRGNFPPRFSGLQFPNYSSELNVNALELDDSALYLCASRPAGDGYTFGSGTRLTVV.

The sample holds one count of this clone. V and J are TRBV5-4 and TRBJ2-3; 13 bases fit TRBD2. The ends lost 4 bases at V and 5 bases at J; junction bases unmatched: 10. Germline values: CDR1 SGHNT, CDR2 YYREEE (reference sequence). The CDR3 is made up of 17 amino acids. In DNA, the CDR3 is TGTGCCAGCAGCATCGGGACTAGCGGGACCGGTTTAGATACGCAGTATTTT. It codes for CASSIGTSGTGLDTQYF. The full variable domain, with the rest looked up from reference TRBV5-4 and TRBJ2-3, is ETGVTQSPTHLIKTRGQQVTLRCSSQSGHNTVSWYQQALGQGPQFIFQYYREEENGRGNFPPRFSGLQFPNYSSELNVNALELDDSALYLCASSIGTSGTGLDTQYFGPGTRLTVL.

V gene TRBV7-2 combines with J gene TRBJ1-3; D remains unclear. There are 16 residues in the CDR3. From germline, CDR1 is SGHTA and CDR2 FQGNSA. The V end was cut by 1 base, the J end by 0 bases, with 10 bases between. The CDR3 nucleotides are TGTGCCAGCAGCTTAGGGCCAGGCAACTCTGGAAACACCATATATTTT. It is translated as CASSLGPGNSGNTIYF. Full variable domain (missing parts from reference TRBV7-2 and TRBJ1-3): GAGVSQSPSNKVTEKGKDVELRCDPISGHTALYWYRQSLGQGLEFLIYFQGNSAPDKSGLPSDRFSAERTGGSVSTLTIQRTQQEDSAVYLCASSLGPGNSGNTIYFGEGSWLTVV.

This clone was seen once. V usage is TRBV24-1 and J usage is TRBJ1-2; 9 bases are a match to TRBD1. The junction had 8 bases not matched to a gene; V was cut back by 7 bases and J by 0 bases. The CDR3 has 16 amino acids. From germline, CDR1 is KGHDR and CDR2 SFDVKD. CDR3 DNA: TGTGCCACCAGGCCGGGACAGGGAGGGACTAACTATGGCTACACCTTC. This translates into CATRPGQGGTNYGYTF.

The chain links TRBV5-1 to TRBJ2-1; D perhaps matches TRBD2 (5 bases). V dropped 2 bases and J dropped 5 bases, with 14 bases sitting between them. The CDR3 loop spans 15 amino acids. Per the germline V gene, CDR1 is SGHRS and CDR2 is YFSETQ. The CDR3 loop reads CASSFMRDGHNEQFF. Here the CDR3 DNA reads TGCGCCAGCAGCTTCATGAGGGATGGGCACAATGAGCAGTTCTTC. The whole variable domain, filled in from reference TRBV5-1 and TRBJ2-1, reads KAGVTQTPRYLIKTRGQQVTLSCSPISGHRSVSWYQQTPGQGLQFLFEYFSETQRNKGNFPGRFSGRQFSNSRSEMNVSTLELGDSALYLCASSFMRDGHNEQFFGPGTRLTVL.

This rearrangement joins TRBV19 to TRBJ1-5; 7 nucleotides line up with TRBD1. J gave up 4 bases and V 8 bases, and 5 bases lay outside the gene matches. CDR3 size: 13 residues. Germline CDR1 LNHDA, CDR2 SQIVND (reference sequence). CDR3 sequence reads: CASAHRGNQPQHF. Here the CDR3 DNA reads TGTGCCAGTGCTCACAGGGGTAATCAGCCCCAGCATTTT.

The CDR3 spells CASSPDFNEQFF. The CDR3 nucleotides are TGTGCCAGCAGCCCCGACTTCAATGAGCAGTTCTTC. This rearrangement joins TRBV7-9 to TRBJ2-1, with D hard to call. CDR1 is SEHNR and CDR2 is FQNEAQ in the germline V gene (reference sequence). V shed 5 bases and J shed 6 bases, with 8 bases lying between them. The CDR3 sequence is 12 residues long.

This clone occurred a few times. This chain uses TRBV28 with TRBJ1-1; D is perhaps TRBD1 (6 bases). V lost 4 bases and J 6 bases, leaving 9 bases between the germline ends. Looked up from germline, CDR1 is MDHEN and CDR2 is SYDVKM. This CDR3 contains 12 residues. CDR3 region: CASSSQGPEAFF. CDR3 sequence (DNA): TGTGCCAGCAGTTCCCAGGGGCCTGAAGCTTTCTTT. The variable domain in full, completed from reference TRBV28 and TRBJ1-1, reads DVKVTQSSRYLVKRTGEKVFLECVQDMDHENMFWYRQDPGLGLRLIYFSYDVKMKEKGDIPEGYSVSREKKERFSLILESASTNQTSMYLCASSSQGPEAFFGQGTRLTVV.

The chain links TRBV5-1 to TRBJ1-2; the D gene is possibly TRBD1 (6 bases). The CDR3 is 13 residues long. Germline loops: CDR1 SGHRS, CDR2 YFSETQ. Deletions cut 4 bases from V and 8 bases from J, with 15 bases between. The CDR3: CASSDTGGQGYTF. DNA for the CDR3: TGCGCCAGCAGCGACACGGGGGGGCAAGGCTACACCTTC.

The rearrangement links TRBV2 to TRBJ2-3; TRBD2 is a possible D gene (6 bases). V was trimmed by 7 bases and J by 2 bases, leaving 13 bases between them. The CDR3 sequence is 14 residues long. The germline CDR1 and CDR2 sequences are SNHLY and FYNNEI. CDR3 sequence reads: CASNGGITTDTQYF. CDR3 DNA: TGTGCCAGCAATGGCGGGATTACCACAGATACGCAGTATTTT.

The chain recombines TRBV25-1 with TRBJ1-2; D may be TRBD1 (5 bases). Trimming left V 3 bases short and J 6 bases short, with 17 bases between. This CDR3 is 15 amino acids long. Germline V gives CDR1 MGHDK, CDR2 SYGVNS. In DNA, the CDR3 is TGTGCCAGCAGTGATCGCGACGAAGGGGTCGATGGCTACACCTTC. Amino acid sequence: CASSDRDEGVDGYTF.

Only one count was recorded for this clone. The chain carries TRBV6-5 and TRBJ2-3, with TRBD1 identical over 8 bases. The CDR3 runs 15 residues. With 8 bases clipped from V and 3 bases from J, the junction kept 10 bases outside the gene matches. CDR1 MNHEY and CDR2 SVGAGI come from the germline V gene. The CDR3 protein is CASFIRQGMTDTQYF. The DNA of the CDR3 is TGTGCCAGCTTCATTCGACAGGGGATGACAGATACGCAGTATTTT.

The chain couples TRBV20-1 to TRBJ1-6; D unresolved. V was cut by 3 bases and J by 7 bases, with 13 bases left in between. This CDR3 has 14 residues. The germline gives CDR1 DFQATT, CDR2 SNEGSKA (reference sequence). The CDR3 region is CSASRQVNNSPLHF. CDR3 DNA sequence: TGCAGTGCTAGTCGGCAGGTTAACAATTCACCCCTCCACTTT.

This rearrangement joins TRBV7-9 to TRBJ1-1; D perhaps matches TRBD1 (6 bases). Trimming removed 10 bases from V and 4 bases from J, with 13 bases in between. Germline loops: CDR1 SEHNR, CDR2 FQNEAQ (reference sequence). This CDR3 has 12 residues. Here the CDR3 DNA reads TGTGCCACCGACGTGACAGGCACTGAAGCTTTCTTT. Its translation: CATDVTGTEAFF.

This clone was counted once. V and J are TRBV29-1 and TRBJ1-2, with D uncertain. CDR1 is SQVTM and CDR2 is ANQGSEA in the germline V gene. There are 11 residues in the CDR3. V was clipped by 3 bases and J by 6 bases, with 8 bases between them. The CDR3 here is CSVDRTDGYTF. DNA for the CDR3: TGCAGCGTTGACCGGACTGATGGCTACACCTTC.

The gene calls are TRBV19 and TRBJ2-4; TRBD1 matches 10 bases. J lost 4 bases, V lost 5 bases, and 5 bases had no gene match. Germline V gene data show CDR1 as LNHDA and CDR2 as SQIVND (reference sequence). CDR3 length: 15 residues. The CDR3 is CASSDRTGGKNIQYF. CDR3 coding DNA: TGTGCCAGTAGTGATCGGACAGGGGGAAAAAACATTCAGTACTTC.